What follows are 10 T cell receptor beta chains derived from one specimen sequenced in a study of blood T cell repertoires in COVID-19. Generated by immunoSEQ multiplex PCR, the TCRdb table keeps only in-frame clones and is missing some. The sample contains a few hundred thousand clones, about 87% of which appear only once. The sequencing input was PBMCs or T cells enriched from blood (not recorded which). The source is a woman between 45 and 60 years old who had recovered from COVID-19.

To note about this clone: A junction boundary mismatches the germline segment, possibly from a read error. The chain has TRBV7-7 and TRBJ2-5, with D perhaps TRBD1 (5 bases). CDR1 is SSHAT and CDR2 is FNYEAQ in the germline V gene (reference sequence). The CDR3 is 16 residues long. The CDR3 loop is CASSFNAATAQETQYF. DNA for the CDR3: TGTGCTAGCAGCTTTAATGCAGCGACAGCCCAAGAGACCCAGTACTTC.

The rearrangement links TRBV9 to TRBJ2-1, with 8 bases lining up with TRBD2. This CDR3 is built from 17 residues. V was pared by 3 bases and J by 1 base, with 9 bases of the junction left unmatched. Germline V gene sequence: CDR1 SGDLS, CDR2 YYNGEE. Here the CDR3 DNA reads TGTGCCAGCAGCGCACACCGTAGCGGGGTTTCCTACAATGAGCAGTTCTTC. Encoded protein: CASSAHRSGVSYNEQFF.

The rearrangement links TRBV27 to TRBJ1-6; 11 bases fit TRBD1. CDR3 length equals 19 residues. Germline lookup yields CDR1 MNHEY and CDR2 SMNVEV (reference sequence). The V segment lost 5 bases and the J segment 2 bases; nucleotides outside the gene matches: 11. CDR3 bases: TGTGCCAGCAGTCCACTAACCGGACAGGGGGCGGCCTATAATTCACCCCTCCACTTT. It specifies CASSPLTGQGAAYNSPLHF.

The chain joins TRBV7-2 to TRBJ2-1; 9 bases are a match to TRBD2. Trimming at V came to 5 bases and at J to 4 bases, leaving 15 bases not matched to a gene. Looked up from germline, CDR1 is SGHTA and CDR2 is FQGNSA. The CDR3 covers 18 residues. The CDR3 nucleotides read TGTGCCAGCAGCATCCCCTTTCCTCAGCGGGGGGCATACAATGAGCAGTTCTTC. Its protein product is CASSIPFPQRGAYNEQFF.

This rearrangement joins TRBV5-1 to TRBJ2-3, with 9 bases matching TRBD2. V was clipped by 0 bases and J by 0 bases; unmatched bases: 2. Germline values: CDR1 SGHRS, CDR2 YFSETQ. The CDR3 is made up of 16 amino acids. CDR3 in amino acids: CASSLGLAVSTDTQYF. CDR3 DNA: TGCGCCAGCAGCTTGGGACTAGCGGTCAGCACAGATACGCAGTATTTT. Complete variable domain (other parts from reference TRBV5-1 and TRBJ2-3): KAGVTQTPRYLIKTRGQQVTLSCSPISGHRSVSWYQQTPGQGLQFLFEYFSETQRNKGNFPGRFSGRQFSNSRSEMNVSTLELGDSALYLCASSLGLAVSTDTQYFGPGTRLTVL.

The chain has TRBV5-5 and TRBJ2-6; weak D call: TRBD2 (5 bases). Looked up from germline, CDR1 is SGHKS and CDR2 is YYEKEE (reference sequence). This CDR3 spans 17 amino acids. The V and J ends lost 0 bases and 6 bases respectively, with 16 bases between them. The CDR3 spells CASSLGTGQEVANVLTF. DNA for the CDR3: TGTGCCAGCAGCTTGGGTACGGGCCAGGAGGTGGCCAACGTCCTGACTTTC.

Regarding this clone: The same CDR3 can be traced to other DNA sequences in this sample. The chain links TRBV30 to TRBJ2-7; TRBD1 aligns across 9 bases. Germline V gives CDR1 GTSNPN, CDR2 SVGIG (reference sequence). V trimming: 0 bases; J trimming: 1 base; junction bases outside the gene matches: 1. CDR3 size: 14 residues. The CDR3: CAWSVGTGSYEQYF. DNA of the CDR3: TGTGCCTGGAGTGTCGGGACAGGGTCCTACGAGCAGTACTTC. The full variable domain, its missing parts supplied by reference TRBV30 and TRBJ2-7, is SQTIHQWPATLVQPVGSPLSLECTVEGTSNPNLYWYRQAAGRGLQLLFYSVGIGQISSEVPQNLSASRPQDRQFILSSKKLLLSDSGFYLCAWSVGTGSYEQYFGPGTRLTVT.

The genes are TRBV18 and TRBJ2-3; unclear D gene. Trimming removed 1 base from V and 2 bases from J, with 7 bases in between. Germline CDR1 is KGHSH and CDR2 is LQKENI. The CDR3 runs 14 residues. CDR3 protein: CASSPQHNTDTQYF. In nucleotides, the CDR3 is TGTGCCAGCTCACCACAACATAACACAGATACGCAGTATTTT.

The rearrangement links TRBV24-1 to TRBJ1-1; 8 nucleotides align to TRBD1. Trimming removed 3 bases from V and 13 bases from J; junction bases left unmatched: 12. Germline V gene lookup returns CDR1 KGHDR and CDR2 SFDVKD. CDR3 size: 14 residues. The DNA for the CDR3 is TGTGCCACCAGTGATCCCCTCGGGCAGGGGGCTGTTTTCTTT. Translated: CATSDPLGQGAVFF.

This chain connects TRBV4-1 to TRBJ1-6; perhaps TRBD1 as D (6 bases). The ends were cut back, 4 bases at V and 10 bases at J, with 23 bases in the middle. This CDR3 has 17 amino acids. Per germline, CDR1 MGHRA and CDR2 YSYEKL. The CDR3 here is CASSPEGGAWVRSPLHF. The CDR3 DNA follows: TGCGCCAGCAGCCCCGAGGGGGGGGCCTGGGTTAGATCACCCCTCCACTTT.